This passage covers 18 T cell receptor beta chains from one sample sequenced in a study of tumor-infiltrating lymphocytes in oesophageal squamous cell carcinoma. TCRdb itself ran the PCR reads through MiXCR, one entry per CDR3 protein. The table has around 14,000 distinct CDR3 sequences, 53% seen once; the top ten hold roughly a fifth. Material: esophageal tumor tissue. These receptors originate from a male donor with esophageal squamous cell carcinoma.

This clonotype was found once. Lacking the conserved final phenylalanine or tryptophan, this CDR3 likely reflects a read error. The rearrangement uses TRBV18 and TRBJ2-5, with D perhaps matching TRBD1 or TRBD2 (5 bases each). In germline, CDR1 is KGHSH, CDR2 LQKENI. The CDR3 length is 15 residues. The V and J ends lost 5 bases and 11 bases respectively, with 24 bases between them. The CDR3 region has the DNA TGTGCCAGCTCATCGGGGACCGGAGCCTACAATGAGCAGTACATC. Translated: CASSSGTGAYNEQYI.

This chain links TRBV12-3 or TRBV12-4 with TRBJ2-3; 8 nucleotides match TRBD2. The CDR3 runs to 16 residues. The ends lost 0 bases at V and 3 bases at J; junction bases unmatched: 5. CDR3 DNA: TGTGCCAGCAGTTTAGCAGGTAGCGGGGCGACAGATACGCAGTATTTT. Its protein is CASSLAGSGATDTQYF.

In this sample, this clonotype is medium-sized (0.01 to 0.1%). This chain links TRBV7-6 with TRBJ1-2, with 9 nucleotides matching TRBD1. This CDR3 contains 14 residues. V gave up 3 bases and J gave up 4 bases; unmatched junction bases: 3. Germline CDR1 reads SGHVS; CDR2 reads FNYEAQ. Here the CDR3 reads CASSLGQGGYGYTF. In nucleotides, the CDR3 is TGTGCCAGCAGCTTGGGACAGGGTGGCTATGGCTACACCTTC. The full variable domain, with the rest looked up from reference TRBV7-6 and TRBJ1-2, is GAGVSQSPRYKVTKRGQDVALRCDPISGHVSLYWYRQALGQGPEFLTYFNYEAQQDKSGLPNDRFSAERPEGSISTLTIQRTEQRDSAMYRCASSLGQGGYGYTFGSGTRLTVV.

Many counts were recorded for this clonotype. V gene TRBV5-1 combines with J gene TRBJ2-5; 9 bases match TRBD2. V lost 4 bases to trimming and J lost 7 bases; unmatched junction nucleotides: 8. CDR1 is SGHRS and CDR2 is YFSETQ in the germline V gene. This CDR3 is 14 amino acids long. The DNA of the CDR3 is TGCGCCAGCAGCGCCGGGACTAGCCACCCGACCCAGTACTTC. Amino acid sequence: CASSAGTSHPTQYF.

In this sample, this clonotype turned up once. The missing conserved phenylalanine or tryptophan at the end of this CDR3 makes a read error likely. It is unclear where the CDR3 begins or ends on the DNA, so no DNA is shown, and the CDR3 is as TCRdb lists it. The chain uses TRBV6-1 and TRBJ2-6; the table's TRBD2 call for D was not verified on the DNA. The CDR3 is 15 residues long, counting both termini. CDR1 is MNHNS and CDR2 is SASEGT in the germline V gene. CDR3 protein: CATRLAVQYEQYFGP.

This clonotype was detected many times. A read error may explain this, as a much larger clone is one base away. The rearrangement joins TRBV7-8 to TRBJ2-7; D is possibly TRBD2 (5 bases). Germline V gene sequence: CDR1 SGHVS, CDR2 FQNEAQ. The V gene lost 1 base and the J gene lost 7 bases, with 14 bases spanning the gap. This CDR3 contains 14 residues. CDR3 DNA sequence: TGTGCCAGCAGCTTAGTTAGCGTATACAATGAGCAGTACTTC. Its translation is CASSLVSVYNEQYF.

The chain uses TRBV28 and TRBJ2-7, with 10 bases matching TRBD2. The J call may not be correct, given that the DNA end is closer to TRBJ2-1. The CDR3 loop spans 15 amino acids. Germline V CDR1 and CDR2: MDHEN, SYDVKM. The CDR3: CASSFTGLANNEQFF. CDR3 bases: TGTGCCAGCAGTTTTACGGGACTAGCGAACAATGAGCAGTTCTTC.

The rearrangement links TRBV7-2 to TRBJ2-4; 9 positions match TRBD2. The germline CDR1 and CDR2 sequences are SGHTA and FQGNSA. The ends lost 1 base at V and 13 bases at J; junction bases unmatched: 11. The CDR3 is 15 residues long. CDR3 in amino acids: CASSLGGTSSREQYF. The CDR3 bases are TGTGCCAGCAGCTTAGGAGGGACTAGCTCTCGGGAGCAGTACTTC.

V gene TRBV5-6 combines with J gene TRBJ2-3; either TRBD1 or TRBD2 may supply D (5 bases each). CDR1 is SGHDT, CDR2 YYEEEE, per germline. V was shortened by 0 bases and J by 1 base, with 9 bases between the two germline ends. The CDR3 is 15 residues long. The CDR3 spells CASSLAWDRTDTQYF. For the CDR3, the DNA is TGTGCCAGCAGCTTGGCTTGGGACCGCACAGATACGCAGTATTTT.

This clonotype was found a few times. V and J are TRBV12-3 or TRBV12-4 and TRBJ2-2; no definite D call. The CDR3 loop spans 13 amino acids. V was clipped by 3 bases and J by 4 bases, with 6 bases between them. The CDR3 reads CASSFPGTGELFF. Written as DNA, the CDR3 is TGTGCCAGCAGTTTTCCGGGCACCGGGGAGCTGTTTTTT.

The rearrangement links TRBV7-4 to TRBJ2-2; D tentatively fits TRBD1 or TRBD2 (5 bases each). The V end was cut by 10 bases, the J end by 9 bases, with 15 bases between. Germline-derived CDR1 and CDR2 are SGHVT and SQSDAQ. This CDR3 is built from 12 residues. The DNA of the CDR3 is TGTGCCATCGAGGGGAATTTAAGGGAGCTGTTTTTT. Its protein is CAIEGNLRELFF.

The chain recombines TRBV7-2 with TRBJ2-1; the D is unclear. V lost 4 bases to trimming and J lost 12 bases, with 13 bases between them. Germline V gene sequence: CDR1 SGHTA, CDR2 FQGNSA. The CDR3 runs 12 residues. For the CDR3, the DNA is TGTGCCAGCAGCTCCACGTTAGTTCGGCAGTTCTTC. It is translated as CASSSTLVRQFF.

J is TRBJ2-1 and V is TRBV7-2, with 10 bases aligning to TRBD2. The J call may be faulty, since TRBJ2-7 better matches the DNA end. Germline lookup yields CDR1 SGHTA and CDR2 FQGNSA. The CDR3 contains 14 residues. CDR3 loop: CASSQREGPYEQYF. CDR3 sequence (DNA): TGTGCCAGCAGTCAGCGGGAGGGGCCCTACGAGCAGTACTTC.

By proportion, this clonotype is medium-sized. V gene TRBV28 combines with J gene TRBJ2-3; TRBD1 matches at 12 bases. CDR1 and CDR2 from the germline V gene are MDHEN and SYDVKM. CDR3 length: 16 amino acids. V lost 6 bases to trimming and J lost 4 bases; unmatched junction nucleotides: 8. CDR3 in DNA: TGTGCCAGCAGGGGGACAGGGGGCAAGTGGGCAGATACGCAGTATTTT. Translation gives CASRGTGGKWADTQYF.

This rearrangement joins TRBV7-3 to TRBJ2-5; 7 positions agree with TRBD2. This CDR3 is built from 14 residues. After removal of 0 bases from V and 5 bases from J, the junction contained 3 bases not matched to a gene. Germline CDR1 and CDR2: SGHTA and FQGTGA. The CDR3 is CASSLTGRGETQYF. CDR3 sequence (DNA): TGTGCCAGCAGCTTAACTGGGAGGGGCGAGACCCAGTACTTC.

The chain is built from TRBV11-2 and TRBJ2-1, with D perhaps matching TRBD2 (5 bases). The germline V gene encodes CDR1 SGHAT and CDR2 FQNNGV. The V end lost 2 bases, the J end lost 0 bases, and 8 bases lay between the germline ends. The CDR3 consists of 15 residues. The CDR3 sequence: CASSLRDNSYNEQFF. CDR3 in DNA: TGTGCCAGCAGCTTACGGGATAACTCCTACAATGAGCAGTTCTTC.

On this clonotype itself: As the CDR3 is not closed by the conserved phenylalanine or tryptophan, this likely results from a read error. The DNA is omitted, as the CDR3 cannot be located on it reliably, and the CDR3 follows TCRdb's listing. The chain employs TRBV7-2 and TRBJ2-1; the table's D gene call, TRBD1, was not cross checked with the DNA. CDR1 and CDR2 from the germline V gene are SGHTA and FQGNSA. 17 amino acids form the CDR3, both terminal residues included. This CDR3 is CASAQQGPLTYEQYFGN.

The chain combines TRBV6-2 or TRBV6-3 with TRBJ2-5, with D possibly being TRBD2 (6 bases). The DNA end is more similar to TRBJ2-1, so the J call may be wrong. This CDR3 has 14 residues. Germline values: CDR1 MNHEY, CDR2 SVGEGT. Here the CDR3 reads CASSRDFSSYEQFF. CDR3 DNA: TGTGCCAGCTCAAGGGACTTCAGCTCCTACGAGCAGTTCTTC.